Listed below are T cell receptor beta chains from one sample, sequenced in a study of shared clonotypes between healthy human individuals. Method: immunoSEQ multiplex PCR; TCRdb's copy keeps in-frame clones and lacks some. The sample shows about 690,000 clones, around 90% of them seen only once. The material sequenced was memory CD8+ T cells from PBMCs. The receptors shown here come from a man younger than 30 in good health. Some clones in this sample may be carry-over from other donors' samples. The CDR3 runs from the conserved cysteine through the conserved F or W. D genes are given only for firm matches. Size values are once, few and many counts, or a class for expanded clones, and some rows have none.

-,TRBV7-2,-,TRBJ2-7,CASSLLRDGHEQYF,TGTGCCAGCAGCTTACTCAGGGACGGGCACGAGCAGTACTTC
once,TRBV7-8,-,TRBJ1-1,CASSRGAMNTEAFF,TGTGCCAGCAGCCGCGGCGCAATGAACACTGAAGCTTTCTTT
-,TRBV5-6,-,TRBJ2-7,CASTQMWRHYEQYF,TGTGCCAGCACCCAAATGTGGCGGCACTACGAGCAGTACTTC
few,TRBV27,-,TRBJ2-1,CASSLFAESSYNEQFF,TGTGCCAGCAGTTTATTTGCGGAAAGCTCCTACAATGAGCAGTTCTTC
once,TRBV20-1,-,TRBJ1-2,CSRNLIYGYTF,TGCAGTAGAAATTTGATTTATGGCTACACCTTC
-,TRBV6-5,-,TRBJ2-5,CASSYLGGVPQETQYF,TGTGCCAGCAGTTACCTAGGGGGGGTCCCACAAGAGACCCAGTACTTC
-,TRBV5-6,-,TRBJ2-7,CASSGITGTLSYEQYF,TGTGCCAGCAGCGGGATAACAGGGACCCTCTCCTACGAGCAGTACTTC
-,TRBV10-3,-,TRBJ2-3,CAIRRLVSTGGPDTQYF,TGTGCCATCAGGAGACTCGTTTCGACAGGCGGGCCAGATACGCAGTATTTT
-,TRBV30,TRBD2,TRBJ2-5,CAWSVRLDVRTSGRKTQYF,TGTGCCTGGAGTGTACGCCTAGATGTAAGGACTAGCGGGAGAAAGACCCAGTACTTC
-,TRBV6-5,-,TRBJ1-1,CASSSYREGNTEAFF,TGTGCCAGCAGTAGCTACAGGGAGGGGAACACTGAAGCTTTCTTT